This passage covers 31 T cell receptor beta chains from one sample sequenced in a study of blood T cells in healthy people across ages. Alongside a J-beta primer mix, a sample-barcoded 5' primer served in a second PCR lasting about 7 to 11 cycles. TCRdb passed the 5' RACE reads through MiXCR, listing each CDR3 protein once. The sample holds 550,000 to 650,000 distinct CDR3 sequences, around 31% seen once. The sequenced sample consisted of blood. The receptors were sampled from an elderly woman in good health.

The chain combines TRBV28 with TRBJ2-5; D remains unclear. V lost 3 bases and J 5 bases, leaving 10 bases between the germline ends. In germline, CDR1 is MDHEN, CDR2 SYDVKM. The CDR3 length is 13 residues. The DNA for the CDR3 is TGTGCCAGCAGTTTGGTCAGGCACGAGACCCAGTACTTC. Amino acid sequence: CASSLVRHETQYF.

This clonotype was detected a few times. The V gene is TRBV28, the J gene TRBJ2-6; D remains unclear. Germline values: CDR1 MDHEN, CDR2 SYDVKM. Deletions cut 5 bases from V and 0 bases from J, with 14 bases between. CDR3 size: 17 residues. In nucleotides, the CDR3 is TGTGCCAGCAGTCGCACTCGGACCAGCTCTGGGGCCAACGTCCTGACTTTC. The encoded protein is CASSRTRTSSGANVLTF.

Many counts were recorded for this clonotype. The V and J genes are TRBV6-1 and TRBJ2-5, with 7 bases fitting TRBD1. V shed 6 bases and J 1 base; nucleotides not matched to a gene: 5. The CDR3 spans 14 residues. Germline loops: CDR1 MNHNS, CDR2 SASEGT. The CDR3 nucleotides read TGTGCCAGCAGCCAGCAGGGGGTCCAAGAGACCCAGTACTTC. Translation gives CASSQQGVQETQYF.

In regard to this clonotype: The junction departs from the called germline gene at one end, perhaps through a read error. This chain uses TRBV7-9 with TRBJ2-7; 10 bases are a match to TRBD1. Germline CDR1 and CDR2: SEHNR and FQNEAQ (reference sequence). This CDR3 region has 15 residues. The CDR3 region is CASSINRDRGSEQYF. Here the CDR3 DNA reads TGCGCCAGCAGCATAAACCGGGACAGGGGTAGCGAGCAGTACTTC.

The chain joins TRBV6-2 or TRBV6-3 to TRBJ2-2; a possible D gene is TRBD2 (5 bases). Germline V gene data show CDR1 as MNHEY and CDR2 as SVGEGT. There are 15 residues in the CDR3. Deletions cut 2 bases from V and 3 bases from J, with 10 bases between. CDR3 protein: CASSYRTPDTGELFF. As DNA, the CDR3 is TGTGCCAGCAGTTACAGGACTCCAGACACCGGGGAGCTGTTTTTT.

The chain joins TRBV7-9 to TRBJ2-7, with D unresolved. The J call may be in error: the DNA end matches TRBJ2-5 better. Germline-derived CDR1 and CDR2 are SEHNR and FQNEAQ (reference sequence). The CDR3 extends over 12 amino acids. This CDR3 is CASSDPVGTQYF. The CDR3, as DNA: TGTGCCAGCAGCGACCCAGTGGGGACCCAGTACTTC.

V gene TRBV12-3 or TRBV12-4 combines with J gene TRBJ2-3, with 14 bases aligning to TRBD2. CDR3 size: 16 residues. The trim removed 1 base at V and 8 bases at J, leaving 5 bases unmatched. Written as DNA, the CDR3 is TGTGCCAGCAGTTTAGGGACTAGCGGGGGGCCAGGTACGCAGTATTTT. Its protein product is CASSLGTSGGPGTQYF.

This clonotype was counted at least ten times. This sequence joins TRBV29-1 and TRBJ2-3, with no clear D. Germline V lookup: CDR1 SQVTM, CDR2 ANQGSEA. CDR3 size: 11 residues. Trimming shortened V by 4 bases and J by 2 bases, and 4 bases separated the two germline ends. In nucleotides, the CDR3 is TGCAGCGTTGGTCTCACAGATACGCAGTATTTT. Translating gives CSVGLTDTQYF.

As for this clonotype: A read error may be the cause here, since a much bigger clone is one base away. The chain is built from TRBV20-1 and TRBJ2-3; D is perhaps TRBD1 or TRBD2 (5 bases each). Germline CDR1 is DFQATT and CDR2 is SNEGSKA (reference sequence). The CDR3 extends over 13 amino acids. The chain's CDR3 is CSALDSVTGTQYF. DNA of the CDR3: TGCAGTGCCCTGGACTCCGTCACAGGTACGCAGTATTTT.

The CDR3 DNA reads as TGTGCCAGCAGTTACGCCGAACCCAAGGCTAGCGGAACCTACGAGCAGTACTTC. Residues: CASSYAEPKASGTYEQYF. The chain recombines TRBV6-2 or TRBV6-3 with TRBJ2-7, with 7 bases matching TRBD2. The CDR3 is 18 residues long. Germline trimming cut 2 bases from V and 2 bases from J; bases unmatched to any gene: 15. The germline V gene has CDR1 MNHEY and CDR2 SVGEGT.

This clonotype was observed at least ten times. V and J are TRBV5-4 and TRBJ2-7; possibly TRBD1 for D (6 bases). V lost 2 bases to trimming and J lost 3 bases, with 24 bases between them. The CDR3 has 18 residues. Germline values: CDR1 SGHNT, CDR2 YYREEE (reference sequence). The CDR3 bases are TGTGCCAGCAGCTTAGATTCCGCCCCGGGACACGTACTCTACGAGCAGTACTTC. It codes for CASSLDSAPGHVLYEQYF.

This clonotype was counted many times. Here the CDR3 DNA reads TGTGCCAGCAGTTTAGACAGGGGATCTTTGGGCTACGAGCAGTACTTC. Protein product: CASSLDRGSLGYEQYF. V usage is TRBV27 and J usage is TRBJ2-7, with 8 bases aligning to TRBD1. V lost 2 bases and J lost 3; bases outside the gene matches: 9. The CDR3 has 16 amino acids. Germline V gene sequence: CDR1 MNHEY, CDR2 SMNVEV (reference sequence).

The sample holds a few counts of this clonotype. This chain uses TRBV24-1 with TRBJ2-7, with D possibly TRBD1 on 6 matching bases. Germline CDR1 reads KGHDR; CDR2 reads SFDVKD. There are 13 residues in the CDR3. Trimming took off 3 bases at V and 7 bases at J, with 12 bases between the two ends. The CDR3 nucleotides read TGTGCCACCAGTGATCAGGGGTACAATGAGCAGTACTTC. As protein: CATSDQGYNEQYF.

This clonotype was seen a handful of times. The chain has TRBV4-1 and TRBJ1-5; the match to TRBD1 covers 8 bases. The CDR3 loop spans 16 amino acids. The trim removed 4 bases at V and 6 bases at J, leaving 11 bases unmatched. Germline V lookup: CDR1 MGHRA, CDR2 YSYEKL. CDR3 residues: CASSPIVDRGGQPQHF. DNA for the CDR3: TGCGCCAGCAGCCCGATAGTCGACAGGGGCGGTCAGCCCCAGCATTTT.

A word on this clonotype: This sequence may be a read error, since a much larger clone differs from it by one base. The chain links TRBV5-1 to TRBJ1-2; no firm D call. Per the germline V gene, CDR1 is SGHRS and CDR2 is YFSETQ. The CDR3 has 18 residues. In DNA form, the CDR3 reads TGCGCCAGCAGCTTCCTTTCTCCCTCGACGGGAGCTAACTATGGCTGCACCTTC. This gives the protein CASSFLSPSTGANYGCTF. Together with reference TRBV5-1 and TRBJ1-2, the CDR3 gives the full variable domain: KAGVTQTPRYLIKTRGQQVTLSCSPISGHRSVSWYQQTPGQGLQFLFEYFSETQRNKGNFPGRFSGRQFSNSRSEMNVSTLELGDSALYLCASSFLSPSTGANYGCTFGSGTRLTVV.

This clonotype was detected ten times or more. The V and J genes are TRBV9 and TRBJ1-2; 8 bases fit TRBD1. This CDR3 is 16 amino acids long. Trimming at V came to 2 bases and at J to 4 bases, leaving 10 bases not matched to a gene. The germline CDR1 and CDR2 sequences are SGDLS and YYNGEE. The CDR3 sequence: CASSVRDRPGSYGYTF. CDR3 DNA sequence: TGTGCCAGCAGCGTTAGGGACAGGCCAGGGTCCTATGGCTACACCTTC. The entire variable domain, with the rest obtained from reference TRBV9 and TRBJ1-2, is as follows: DSGVTQTPKHLITATGQRVTLRCSPRSGDLSVYWYQQSLDQGLQFLIQYYNGEERAKGNILERFSAQQFPDLHSELNLSSLELGDSALYFCASSVRDRPGSYGYTFGSGTRLTVV.

This clonotype was recorded at least ten times. The J gene is TRBJ1-2, the V gene TRBV7-9, with TRBD1 identical over 7 bases. CDR1 and CDR2 from the germline V gene are SEHNR and FQNEAQ (reference sequence). The CDR3 covers 15 residues. The V and J ends lost 4 bases and 0 bases, in that order; junction bases with no gene match: 5. CDR3 residues: CASSSGTATNYGYTF. CDR3 coding DNA: TGTGCCAGCAGCTCCGGGACAGCTACTAACTATGGCTACACCTTC.

Note on this clonotype: A much larger clone differs from this one at a single base, so this may be a read error. The CDR3 sequence is CASREGVSSYNEQFF. As DNA, the CDR3 is TGTGCCAGCAGGGAGGGGGTGAGCTCCTACAATGAGCAGTTCTTC. The chain is built from TRBV5-6 and TRBJ2-1, with D perhaps matching TRBD1 or TRBD2 (6 bases each). Trimming shortened V by 5 bases and J by 0 bases, and 12 bases separated the two germline ends. CDR1 is SGHDT, CDR2 YYEEEE, per germline. The CDR3 is made up of 15 amino acids.

This clonotype was seen at least ten times. This chain links TRBV9 with TRBJ2-3, with TRBD2 identical over 12 bases. After removal of 4 bases from V and 6 bases from J, the junction contained 9 bases not matched to a gene. This CDR3 region has 16 residues. The germline gives CDR1 SGDLS, CDR2 YYNGEE. CDR3 loop: CASSPVLAGGSDTQYF. The CDR3 DNA reads TGTGCCAGCAGCCCAGTACTAGCGGGGGGATCGGATACGCAGTATTTT.

This clonotype has just one count. Since a much larger clone is just one base distant, this may be a read error. This chain uses TRBV21-1 with TRBJ2-4; whether TRBD2, the table's D call, matches the DNA was not checked. TRBV21-1 constitutes a pseudogene. This CDR3 is built from 18 residues. CDR3 in amino acids: CASSKFGLAWAAGLGQYF. In DNA, the CDR3 is TGTGCCAGCAGCAAATTTGGGCTAGCTTGGGCCGCCGGATTGGGGCAGTACTTC.

This clonotype occurred many times. V is TRBV7-3 and J is TRBJ2-7; D not certain. The CDR3 spans 13 residues. The V end lost 2 bases, the J end lost 3 bases, and 8 bases lay between the germline ends. The germline V gene has CDR1 SGHTA and CDR2 FQGTGA. CDR3 DNA sequence: TGTGCCAGCAGCTTAGGGCCCAACTACGAGCAGTACTTC. Residues: CASSLGPNYEQYF.

In this sample, this clonotype turned up a few times. This could be a read error, since a much larger clone is one nucleotide away. The J gene is TRBJ2-7, the V gene TRBV5-1; tentatively, D is TRBD1 or TRBD2 (6 bases each). Trimming took off 3 bases at V and 0 bases at J, with 13 bases between the two ends. Germline lookup yields CDR1 SGHRS and CDR2 YFSETQ. The CDR3 loop spans 15 amino acids. CDR3 nucleotide sequence: TGCGCCAGCAGCTGGGCCGGGGGCGGCTCCTACGAGCAGTACTTC. Its translation is CASSWAGGGSYEQYF.

As regards this clonotype: A much larger clone sits a single nucleotide away, making a read error possible. The chain's CDR3 is CSARESRTNYGCTF. As DNA, the CDR3 is TGCAGTGCTAGAGAGAGTAGGACCAACTATGGCTGCACCTTC. This rearrangement joins TRBV20-1 to TRBJ1-2, with D unresolved. The V gene's germline CDR1 is DFQATT and CDR2 SNEGSKA (reference sequence). The CDR3 covers 14 residues.

Ten or more counts support this clonotype. The chain employs TRBV5-1 and TRBJ2-5, with unresolved D. Germline V gene data show CDR1 as SGHRS and CDR2 as YFSETQ. V lost 4 bases and J lost 2, with 9 bases in between. The CDR3 is 13 residues long. The CDR3 protein is CASSPGSQETQYF. The CDR3 DNA follows: TGCGCCAGCAGCCCCGGAAGTCAAGAGACCCAGTACTTC.

There are many counts of this clonotype. The chain uses TRBV9 and TRBJ2-6; D may be TRBD2 (5 bases). V lost 3 bases and J lost 4, with 11 bases in between. The CDR3 runs to 15 residues. Germline loops: CDR1 SGDLS, CDR2 YYNGEE. The CDR3 here is CASSEPGSGANVLTF. The CDR3 DNA reads as TGTGCCAGCAGCGAGCCGGGGTCGGGGGCCAACGTCCTGACTTTC.

This clonotype was counted ten times or more. V usage is TRBV5-8 and J usage is TRBJ2-3, with D perhaps TRBD1 or TRBD2 (6 bases each). The CDR3 runs to 17 residues. Trimming pared 4 bases from V and 5 bases from J, leaving 23 bases between. Germline-derived CDR1 and CDR2 are SGHTS and YDEGEE. The CDR3 nucleotides are TGTGCCAGCAGCCTGGTGGTCCGGGGGCCTCCGGGAGATACGCAGTATTTT. It specifies CASSLVVRGPPGDTQYF. Together with reference TRBV5-8 and TRBJ2-3, the CDR3 gives the full variable domain: EAGVTQSPTHLIKTRGQQATLRCSPISGHTSVYWYQQALGLGLQFLLWYDEGEERNRGNFPPRFSGRQFPNYSSELNVNALELEDSALYLCASSLVVRGPPGDTQYFGPGTRLTVL.

The CDR3 spells CASRYRGLGDNEQYF. For the CDR3, the DNA is TGTGCCAGCCGCTATCGGGGGCTAGGGGACAATGAGCAGTACTTC. The chain recombines TRBV28 with TRBJ2-4; D may be TRBD1 or TRBD2 (6 bases each). There are 15 residues in the CDR3. Germline V gene lookup returns CDR1 MDHEN and CDR2 SYDVKM. Trimming cost V 8 bases and J 13 bases, with 27 bases left between them.

The gene calls are TRBV4-2 and TRBJ1-4; tentatively, D is TRBD1 (5 bases). Trimming took 3 bases from V and 0 from J, leaving 11 bases between them. The germline CDR1 and CDR2 sequences are LGHNA and YNFKEQ. The length of the CDR3 is 16 residues. The CDR3 region is CASSQPGTATNEKLFF. The CDR3 DNA follows: TGTGCCAGCAGCCAGCCCGGGACTGCAACTAATGAAAAACTGTTTTTT.

This clonotype was observed many times. The CDR3 DNA sequence: TGTGCCAGCAGCTTAGGGACAGGGTGGGATACGCAGTATTTT. As protein: CASSLGTGWDTQYF. The chain joins TRBV7-9 to TRBJ2-3; 8 nucleotides align to TRBD1. CDR1 and CDR2 (germline): SEHNR, FQNEAQ (reference sequence). The V segment lost 1 base and the J segment 6 bases; nucleotides outside the gene matches: 3. The CDR3 has 14 amino acids.

As for this clonotype: A read error may account for a junction end that differs from germline. The chain is built from TRBV7-7 and TRBJ2-1, with D maybe TRBD2 (6 bases). The CDR3 is 13 amino acids. The germline V gene encodes CDR1 SSHAT and CDR2 FNYEAQ (reference sequence). The CDR3 reads CACSLNSGDEQFF. The CDR3 coding sequence is TGTGCCTGCAGCTTAAATTCGGGAGATGAGCAGTTCTTC.

J is TRBJ2-4 and V is TRBV12-3 or TRBV12-4; 7 bases map to TRBD1. Losses at the gene ends were 7 bases for V and 8 bases for J; bases not matched to a gene: 11. CDR3 size: 14 residues. The CDR3 DNA follows: TGTGCCAGCACCGAGGGGGCCCAGGGGGACATTCAGTACTTC. Its protein product is CASTEGAQGDIQYF.